This record concerns one T cell receptor (beta chain) sequence. As yet, its antigen is unknown. The entry originates in a study of T cells expressing NK-cell markers. Background on the study: Sorted T-cell subsets CD3+CD56+NKG2C+, CD3+CD56+NKG2C- and CD3+CD56-NKG2C+ were TCR beta-sequenced. Whole-study findings and limits: Six of the donors carried dominant NKG2C+ clonotypes that took up about 1.0-7.5% of their CD8+ T cells.

This CDR3 is 16 amino acids long. Germline V CDR1 and CDR2: MNHEY, SVGAGI. Using the 5' RACE reads, TCRdb records one entry per CDR3 protein without DNA. The sample's table shows about 150,000 distinct CDR3 sequences. The source of this sequence is a woman between 50 and 59 years old in good health. This chain uses TRBV6-5 with TRBJ2-7; TCRdb names TRBD1, which stays unverified in the absence of DNA. Sequences were obtained from blood T cells: a sorted CD56 or NKG2C T cell subset, CD4+ or CD8+ T cells, or bulk PBMC T cells (not recorded which). CDR3 sequence reads: CASSYSWDSGSYEQYF.